A selection of T cell receptor beta chains follows, all from one sample in a study of identical twins. Via MiXCR, TCRdb re-called the 5' RACE reads, giving one row per CDR3 protein. The sample shows 550,000 to 700,000 distinct CDR3 sequences, nearly 10% of them seen only once. Separately, the same data were catalogued under a study of yellow fever vaccine responses in identical twins.

The specimen was PBMCs. Receptors originate from a woman between 18 and 30 years old in good health. Each CDR3 is given with its conserved first and last residue. D genes are given only for firm matches. Expanded clones are given a class, and other clones once, few, many or no size at all.

v_gene: TRBV29-1; j_gene: TRBJ2-7; d_gene: TRBD1; abundance: -; CDR3nt: TGCAGCGTTGAGGTCGTGAAGGGGGCGCCCCGCGAGCAGTACTTC; CDR3aa: CSVEVVKGAPREQYF
v_gene: TRBV12-3/TRBV12-4; j_gene: TRBJ2-7; d_gene: -; abundance: few; CDR3nt: TGTGCCAGCAGGGGCCTTGGGCTCGAGCAGTACTTC; CDR3aa: CASRGLGLEQYF
v_gene: TRBV9; j_gene: TRBJ1-1; d_gene: -; abundance: few; CDR3nt: TGTGCCAGCAGCGTAGATCAAATGAACACTGAAGCTTTCTTT; CDR3aa: CASSVDQMNTEAFF
v_gene: TRBV19; j_gene: TRBJ1-1; d_gene: TRBD1; abundance: few; CDR3nt: TGTGCCAGTAACGACAGGGGCACTGAAGCTTTCTTT; CDR3aa: CASNDRGTEAFF
v_gene: TRBV10-3; j_gene: TRBJ2-2; d_gene: TRBD2; abundance: many; CDR3nt: TGTGCCATCACTAGCCCTAGCGGGGGTCACCGGGAGCTGTTTTTT; CDR3aa: CAITSPSGGHRELFF
v_gene: TRBV28; j_gene: TRBJ1-5; d_gene: -; abundance: many; CDR3nt: TGTGCCAGCAGGACACGACAGGCGGTCGTCCAGCCCCAGCATTTT; CDR3aa: CASRTRQAVVQPQHF
v_gene: TRBV5-4; j_gene: TRBJ2-7; d_gene: -; abundance: -; CDR3nt: TGTGCCAGCAGCACGGGACTCCTCGGCTCCTACGAGCAGTACTTC; CDR3aa: CASSTGLLGSYEQYF
v_gene: TRBV5-1; j_gene: TRBJ2-1; d_gene: TRBD2; abundance: few; CDR3nt: TGCGCCAGCAGCCATTTACCATTTGAACGGGGAGGGTACTACAATGAGCAGTTCTTC; CDR3aa: CASSHLPFERGGYYNEQFF
v_gene: TRBV7-9; j_gene: TRBJ1-5; d_gene: -; abundance: -; CDR3nt: TGTGCCAGCAGCTCAGGACTCTTCCAGCATTTT; CDR3aa: CASSSGLFQHF
v_gene: TRBV3-1; j_gene: TRBJ2-1; d_gene: -; abundance: -; CDR3nt: TGTGCCAGCTGCCAAGAGGCGGGGGCCGTCAATGAGCAGTTCTTC; CDR3aa: CASCQEAGAVNEQFF
v_gene: TRBV9; j_gene: TRBJ2-4; d_gene: -; abundance: -; CDR3nt: TGTGCCAGCAGCCCAGATAGCAGACTATATAAAAACATTCAGTACTTC; CDR3aa: CASSPDSRLYKNIQYF
v_gene: TRBV20-1; j_gene: TRBJ2-7; d_gene: -; abundance: -; CDR3nt: TGCAGTGCTAGATCGGCCGGGATCCTTAAACTCTACGAGCAGTACTTC; CDR3aa: CSARSAGILKLYEQYF
v_gene: TRBV4-1; j_gene: TRBJ2-2; d_gene: -; abundance: -; CDR3nt: TGCGCCAGCAGCCAGATCCAGGGTAGGGACGGGGAGCTGTTTTTT; CDR3aa: CASSQIQGRDGELFF
v_gene: TRBV10-3; j_gene: TRBJ1-1; d_gene: -; abundance: many; CDR3nt: TGTGCCATCAGTGAGTCACCCCGGGGCGGCACTGAAGCTTTCTTT; CDR3aa: CAISESPRGGTEAFF
v_gene: TRBV18; j_gene: TRBJ1-1; d_gene: -; abundance: -; CDR3nt: TGTGCCAGCTCACATAAAGATTGGGGAGCTTTCTTT; CDR3aa: CASSHKDWGAFF
v_gene: TRBV11-2; j_gene: TRBJ2-7; d_gene: -; abundance: many; CDR3nt: TGTGCCAGCAGCTTAGGTCCGGGCCTTCGGGCCTACGAGCAGTACTTC; CDR3aa: CASSLGPGLRAYEQYF